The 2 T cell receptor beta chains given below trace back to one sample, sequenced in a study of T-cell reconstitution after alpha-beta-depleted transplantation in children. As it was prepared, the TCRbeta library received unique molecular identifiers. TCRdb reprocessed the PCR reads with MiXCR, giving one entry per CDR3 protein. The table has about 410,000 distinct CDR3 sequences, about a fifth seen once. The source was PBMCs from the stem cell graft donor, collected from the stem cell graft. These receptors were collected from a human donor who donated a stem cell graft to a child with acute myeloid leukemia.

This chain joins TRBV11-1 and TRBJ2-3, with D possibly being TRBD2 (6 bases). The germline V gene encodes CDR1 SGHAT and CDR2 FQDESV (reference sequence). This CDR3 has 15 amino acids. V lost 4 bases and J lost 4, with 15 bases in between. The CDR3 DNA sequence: TGTGCCAGCAGCTCCCCTCCGAGGGACTCAGATACGCAGTATTTT. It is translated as CASSSPPRDSDTQYF.

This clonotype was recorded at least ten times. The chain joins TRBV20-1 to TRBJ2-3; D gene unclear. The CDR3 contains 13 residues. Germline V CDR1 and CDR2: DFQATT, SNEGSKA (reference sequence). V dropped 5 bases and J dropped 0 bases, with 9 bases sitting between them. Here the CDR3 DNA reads TGCAGTGCTGAGTGGGTGAGCACAGATACGCAGTATTTT. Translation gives CSAEWVSTDTQYF.